What follows are 9 T cell receptor beta chains derived from one specimen sequenced in a study of blood T cells in healthy people across ages. A second PCR of roughly 6 to 12 cycles used a sample-barcoded 5' primer and a J-beta primer mix. TCRdb processed the 5' RACE reads anew with MiXCR; each CDR3 protein has one entry. The top ten clones hold around 3.6% of a sample with 600,000 to 1,000,000 distinct CDR3 sequences, 20% to 25% of them seen once. Another study also made use of these data, one on T cells of mothers and their children.

Sequenced sample: blood. Receptors originate from a boy between 5 and 17 years old in good health.

This clonotype appeared many times. The V and J genes are TRBV5-1 and TRBJ1-2; 8 bases map to TRBD1. Germline V CDR1 and CDR2: SGHRS, YFSETQ. CDR3 length: 14 amino acids. Trimming cost V 1 base and J 7 bases; bases outside gene matches: 6. The CDR3 DNA reads as TGCGCCAGCAGCTTGCCAGGGGGCGATATTGGCTACACCTTC. Protein sequence: CASSLPGGDIGYTF.

Ten or more counts support this clonotype. The rearrangement links TRBV11-2 to TRBJ2-7; TRBD2 aligns across 14 bases. The CDR3 has 19 amino acids. Per the germline V gene, CDR1 is SGHAT and CDR2 is FQNNGV. Trimming cost V 2 bases and J 0 bases; bases outside gene matches: 9. The CDR3: CASSLWGTSGGDASYEQYF. The CDR3 coding sequence is TGTGCCAGCAGCTTATGGGGGACTAGCGGGGGCGACGCCTCCTACGAGCAGTACTTC. Variable domain in full (rest from reference TRBV11-2 and TRBJ2-7): EAGVAQSPRYKIIEKRQSVAFWCNPISGHATLYWYQQILGQGPKLLIQFQNNGVVDDSQLPKDRFSAERLKGVDSTLKIQPAKLEDSAVYLCASSLWGTSGGDASYEQYFGPGTRLTVT.

The genes are TRBV20-1 and TRBJ2-3, with D unresolved. Germline V gives CDR1 DFQATT, CDR2 SNEGSKA (reference sequence). Deletions cut 5 bases from V and 4 bases from J, with 16 bases between. This CDR3 is built from 14 residues. CDR3 protein: CSASPGRSADTQYF. CDR3 bases: TGCAGTGCTTCCCCCGGGCGTAGTGCAGATACGCAGTATTTT.

A few counts support this clonotype. V is TRBV7-9 and J is TRBJ1-2; 9 bases are shared with TRBD1. CDR1 is SEHNR, CDR2 FQNEAQ, per germline (reference sequence). The CDR3 is 17 residues long. The V gene end was trimmed by 5 bases and the J gene end by 2 bases; junction bases not matched to a gene: 12. CDR3 sequence (DNA): TGTGCCAGCAGCCGCCCCCTGGGACAGGGAAGAAACTATGGCTACACCTTC. This gives the protein CASSRPLGQGRNYGYTF.

The chain employs TRBV7-8 and TRBJ2-7; tentatively, D is TRBD2 (5 bases). The length of the CDR3 is 14 residues. Germline loops: CDR1 SGHVS, CDR2 FQNEAQ. Trimming removed 2 bases at V and 2 bases at J, with 10 bases between. The CDR3 DNA sequence: TGTGCCAGCAGCTTATCTTGGGGAGCCTACGAGCAGTACTTC. This gives the protein CASSLSWGAYEQYF.

The rearrangement links TRBV7-9 to TRBJ1-1; D call uncertain. Trimming took off 6 bases at V and 3 bases at J, with 5 bases between the two ends. CDR3 size: 11 residues. From germline, CDR1 is SEHNR and CDR2 FQNEAQ (reference sequence). The CDR3 is CASRTDTEAFF. The DNA for the CDR3 is TGTGCCAGCAGGACGGACACTGAAGCTTTCTTT.

Only a few counts were recorded for this clonotype. J is TRBJ1-1 and V is TRBV20-1, with D maybe TRBD1 (6 bases). Germline V gene sequence: CDR1 DFQATT, CDR2 SNEGSKA (reference sequence). The CDR3 sequence is 13 residues long. Trimming cost V 5 bases and J 1 base, with 11 bases left between them. CDR3 nucleotide sequence: TGCAGTGCTTCAGGGGAGGCGAACACTGAAGCTTTCTTT. Protein sequence: CSASGEANTEAFF.

V gene TRBV5-1 combines with J gene TRBJ2-7; D is unclear. This CDR3 is built from 19 residues. Germline CDR1 and CDR2: SGHRS and YFSETQ. The V end lost 0 bases, the J end lost 1 base, and 23 bases lay between the germline ends. DNA of the CDR3: TGCGCCAGCAGCTTGGAGTTGTCGTCTGTGGCAGATAGATCCTACGAGCAGTACTTC. Translated, it gives CASSLELSSVADRSYEQYF.

The CDR3 protein is CASSPRGTLSGTGELFF. The CDR3 DNA follows: TGTGCCAGCAGCCCCCGGGGGACCTTATCTGGGACCGGGGAGCTGTTTTTT. The chain recombines TRBV12-3 or TRBV12-4 with TRBJ2-2; weak D call: TRBD2 (6 bases). This CDR3 comprises 17 residues. V lost 6 bases, J lost 5 bases, and 22 bases lay in between.